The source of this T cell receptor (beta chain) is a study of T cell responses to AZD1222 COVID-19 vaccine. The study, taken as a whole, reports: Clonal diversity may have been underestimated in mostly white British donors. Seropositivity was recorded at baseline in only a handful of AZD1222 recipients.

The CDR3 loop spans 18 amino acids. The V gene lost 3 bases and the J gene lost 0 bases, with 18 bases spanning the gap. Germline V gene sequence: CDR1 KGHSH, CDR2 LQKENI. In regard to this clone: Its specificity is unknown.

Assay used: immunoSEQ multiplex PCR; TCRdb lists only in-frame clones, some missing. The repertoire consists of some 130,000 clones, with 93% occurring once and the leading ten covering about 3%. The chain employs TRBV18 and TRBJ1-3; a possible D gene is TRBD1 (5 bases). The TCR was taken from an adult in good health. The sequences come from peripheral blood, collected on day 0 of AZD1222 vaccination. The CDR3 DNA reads TGTGCCAGCTCACCGTTGGTCTCCCTACAGGACTCTGGAAACACCATATATTTT. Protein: CASSPLVSLQDSGNTIYF.